This TCR beta chain was documented in a study of early T cells in non-severe SARS-CoV-2 infection. For the study at large: Bulk RNA taken from unsorted whole blood was sequenced, leaving chains unpaired. Findings of the study overall: A preference for anti-spike CD8 responses marked VDJdb matching, which missed private and CD4 specificities.

Comments on this clonotype: As yet, its antigen is unknown.

CDR1 and CDR2 (germline): MDHEN, SYDVKM. This CDR3 has 12 residues. J lost 6 bases, V lost 7 bases, and 6 bases had no gene match. cDNA molecules, individually, were tagged with unique molecular identifiers. Each CDR3 protein is one row after TCRdb ran MiXCR on the 5' RACE reads. The sample has 90,000 or so distinct CDR3 sequences; 14% to 15% are singletons. This clonotype was obtained from an adult who was a healthcare worker with PCR-confirmed SARS-CoV-2 infection or an uninfected control (not recorded which). J is TRBJ2-7 and V is TRBV28; 7 positions agree with TRBD1. Sequences were obtained from whole blood. This CDR3 reads CASKPAGGEQYF. The CDR3, as DNA: TGTGCCAGCAAGCCCGCAGGGGGCGAGCAGTACTTC. Together with reference TRBV28 and TRBJ2-7, the CDR3 gives the full variable domain: DVKVTQSSRYLVKRTGEKVFLECVQDMDHENMFWYRQDPGLGLRLIYFSYDVKMKEKGDIPEGYSVSREKKERFSLILESASTNQTSMYLCASKPAGGEQYFGPGTRLTVT.